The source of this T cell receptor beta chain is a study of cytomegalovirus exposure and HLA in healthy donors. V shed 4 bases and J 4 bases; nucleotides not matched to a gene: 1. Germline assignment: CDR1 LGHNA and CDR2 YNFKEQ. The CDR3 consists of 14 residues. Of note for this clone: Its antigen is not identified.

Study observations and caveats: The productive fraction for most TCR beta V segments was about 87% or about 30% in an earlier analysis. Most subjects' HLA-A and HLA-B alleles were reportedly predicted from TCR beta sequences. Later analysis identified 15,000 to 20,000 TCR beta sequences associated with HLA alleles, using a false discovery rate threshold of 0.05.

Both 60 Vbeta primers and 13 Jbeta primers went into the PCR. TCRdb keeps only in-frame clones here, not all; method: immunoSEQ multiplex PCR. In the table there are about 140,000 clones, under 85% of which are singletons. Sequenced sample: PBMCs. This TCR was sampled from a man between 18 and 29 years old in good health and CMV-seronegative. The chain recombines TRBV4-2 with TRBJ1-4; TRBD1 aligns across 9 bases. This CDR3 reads CASSRDRVNEKLFF. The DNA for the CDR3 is TGTGCCAGCAGCCGGGACAGGGTTAATGAAAAACTGTTTTTT.